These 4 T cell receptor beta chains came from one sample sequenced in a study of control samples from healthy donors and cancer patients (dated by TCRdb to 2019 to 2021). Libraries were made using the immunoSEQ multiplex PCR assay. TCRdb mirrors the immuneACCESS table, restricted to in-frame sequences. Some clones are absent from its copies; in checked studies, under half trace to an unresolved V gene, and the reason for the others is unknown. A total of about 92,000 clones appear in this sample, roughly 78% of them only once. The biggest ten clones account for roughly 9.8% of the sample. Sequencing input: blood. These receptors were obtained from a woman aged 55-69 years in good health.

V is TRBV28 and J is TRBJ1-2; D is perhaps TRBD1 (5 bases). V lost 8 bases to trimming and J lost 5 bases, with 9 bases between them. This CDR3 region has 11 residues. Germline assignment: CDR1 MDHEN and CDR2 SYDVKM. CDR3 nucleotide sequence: TGTGCCAGCTTCGACAGATATGGCTACACCTTC. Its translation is CASFDRYGYTF.

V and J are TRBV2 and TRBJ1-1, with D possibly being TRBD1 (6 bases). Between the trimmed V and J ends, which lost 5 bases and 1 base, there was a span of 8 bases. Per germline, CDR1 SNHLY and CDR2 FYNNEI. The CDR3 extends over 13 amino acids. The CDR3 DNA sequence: TGTGCCAGCAGTAGGACAGCGAACACTGAAGCTTTCTTT. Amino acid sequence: CASSRTANTEAFF.

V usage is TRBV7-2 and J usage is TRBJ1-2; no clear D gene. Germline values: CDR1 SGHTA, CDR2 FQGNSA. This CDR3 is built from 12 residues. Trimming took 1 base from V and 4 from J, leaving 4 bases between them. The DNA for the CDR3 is TGTGCCAGCAGCTTAGTTGGCTATGGCTACACCTTC. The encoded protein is CASSLVGYGYTF.

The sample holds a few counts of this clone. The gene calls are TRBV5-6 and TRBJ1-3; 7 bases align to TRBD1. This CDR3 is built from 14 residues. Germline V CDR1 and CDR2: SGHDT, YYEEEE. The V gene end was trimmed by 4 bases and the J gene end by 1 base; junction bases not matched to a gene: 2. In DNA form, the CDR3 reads TGTGCCAGCAGCCAGACAGGGTCTGGAAACACCATATATTTT. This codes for CASSQTGSGNTIYF.